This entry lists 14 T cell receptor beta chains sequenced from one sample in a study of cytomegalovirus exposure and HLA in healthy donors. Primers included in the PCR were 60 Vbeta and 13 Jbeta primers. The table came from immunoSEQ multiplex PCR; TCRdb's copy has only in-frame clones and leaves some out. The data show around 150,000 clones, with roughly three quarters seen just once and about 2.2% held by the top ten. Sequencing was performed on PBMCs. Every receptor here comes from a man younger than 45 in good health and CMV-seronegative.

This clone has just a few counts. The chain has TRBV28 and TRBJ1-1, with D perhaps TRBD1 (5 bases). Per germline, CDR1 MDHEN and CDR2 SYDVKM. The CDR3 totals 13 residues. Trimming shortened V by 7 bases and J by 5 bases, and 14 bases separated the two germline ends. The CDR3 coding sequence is TGTGCCAGCACACTTCAGGGAGGGACTGAAGCTTTCTTT. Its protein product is CASTLQGGTEAFF.

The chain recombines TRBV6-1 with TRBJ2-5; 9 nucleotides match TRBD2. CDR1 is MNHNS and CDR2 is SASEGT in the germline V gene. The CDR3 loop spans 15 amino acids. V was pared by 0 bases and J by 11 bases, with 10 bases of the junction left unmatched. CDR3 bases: TGTGCCAGCAGTGAAGCGCTTGCGGGAGGGGGGGAGCAGTACTTC. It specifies CASSEALAGGGEQYF.

CDR3 in DNA: TGTGCCAGCAGTCCGTCCACGGAGGGCTCCTACGAGCAGTACTTC. Amino acids: CASSPSTEGSYEQYF. The rearrangement links TRBV27 to TRBJ2-7; D possibly corresponds to TRBD2 (6 bases). The germline V gene has CDR1 MNHEY and CDR2 SMNVEV (reference sequence). V dropped 5 bases and J dropped 0 bases, with 14 bases sitting between them. CDR3 length: 15 amino acids.

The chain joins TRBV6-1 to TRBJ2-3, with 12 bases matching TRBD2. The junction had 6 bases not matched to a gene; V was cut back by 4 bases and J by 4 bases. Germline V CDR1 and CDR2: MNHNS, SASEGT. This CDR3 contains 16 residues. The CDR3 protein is CASSVRLAGEADTQYF. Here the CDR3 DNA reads TGTGCCAGCAGTGTTCGACTAGCGGGAGAAGCAGATACGCAGTATTTT.

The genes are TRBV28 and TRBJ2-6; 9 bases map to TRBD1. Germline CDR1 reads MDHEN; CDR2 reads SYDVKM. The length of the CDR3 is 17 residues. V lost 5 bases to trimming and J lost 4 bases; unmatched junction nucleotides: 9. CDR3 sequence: CASSHRDRASGANVLTF. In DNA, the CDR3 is TGTGCCAGCAGTCACCGGGACAGGGCCTCGGGGGCCAACGTCCTGACTTTC.

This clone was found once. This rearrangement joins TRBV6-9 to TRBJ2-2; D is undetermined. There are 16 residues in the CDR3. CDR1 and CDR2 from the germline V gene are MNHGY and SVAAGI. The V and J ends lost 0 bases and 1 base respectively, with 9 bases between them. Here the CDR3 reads CASSYSRRKNTGELFF. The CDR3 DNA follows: TGTGCCAGCAGTTATTCACGGCGGAAGAACACCGGGGAGCTGTTTTTT.

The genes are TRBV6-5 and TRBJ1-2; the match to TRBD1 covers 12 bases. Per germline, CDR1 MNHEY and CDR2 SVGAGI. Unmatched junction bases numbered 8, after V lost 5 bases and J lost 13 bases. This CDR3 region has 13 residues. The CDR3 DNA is TGTGCCAGCAGTCCCCGGGACAGGGGGCGCAGCACCTTC. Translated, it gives CASSPRDRGRSTF.

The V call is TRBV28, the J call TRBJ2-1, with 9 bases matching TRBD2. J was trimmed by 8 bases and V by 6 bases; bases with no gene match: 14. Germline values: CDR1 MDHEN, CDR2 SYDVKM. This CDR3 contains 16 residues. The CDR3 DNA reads TGTGCCAGCAGGCAATACGGGACTAGCCAGTGGTATGAGCAGTTCTTC. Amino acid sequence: CASRQYGTSQWYEQFF.

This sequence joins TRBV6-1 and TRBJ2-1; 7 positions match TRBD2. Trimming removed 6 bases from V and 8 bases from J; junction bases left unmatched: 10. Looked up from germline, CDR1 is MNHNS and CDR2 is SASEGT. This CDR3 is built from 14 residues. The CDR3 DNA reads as TGTGCCAGCAGGTTGGGAGGGCCTGGGGATGAGCAGTTCTTC. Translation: CASRLGGPGDEQFF.

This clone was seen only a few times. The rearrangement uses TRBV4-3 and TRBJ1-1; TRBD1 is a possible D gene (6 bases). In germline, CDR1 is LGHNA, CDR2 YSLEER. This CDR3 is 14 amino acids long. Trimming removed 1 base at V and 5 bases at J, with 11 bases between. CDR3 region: CASSQVQGRTEAFF. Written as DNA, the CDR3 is TGCGCCAGCAGCCAAGTCCAGGGGAGAACTGAAGCTTTCTTT.

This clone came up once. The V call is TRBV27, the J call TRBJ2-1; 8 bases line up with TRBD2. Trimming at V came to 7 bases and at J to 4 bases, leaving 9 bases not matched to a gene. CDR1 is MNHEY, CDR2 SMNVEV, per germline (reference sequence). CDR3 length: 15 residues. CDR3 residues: CASTSREGGYNEQFF. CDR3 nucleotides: TGTGCCAGCACGTCACGGGAGGGGGGTTACAATGAGCAGTTCTTC.

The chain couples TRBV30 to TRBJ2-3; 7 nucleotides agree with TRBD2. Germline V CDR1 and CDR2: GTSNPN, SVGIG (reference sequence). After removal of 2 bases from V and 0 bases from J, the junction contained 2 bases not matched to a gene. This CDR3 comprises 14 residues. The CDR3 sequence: CAWSLLASTDTQYF. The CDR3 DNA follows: TGTGCCTGGAGTTTACTAGCGAGCACAGATACGCAGTATTTT.

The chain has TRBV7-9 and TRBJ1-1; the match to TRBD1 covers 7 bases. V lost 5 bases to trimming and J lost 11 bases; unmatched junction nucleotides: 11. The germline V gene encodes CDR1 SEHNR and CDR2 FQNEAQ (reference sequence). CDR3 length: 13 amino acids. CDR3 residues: CASSRLGEDRAFF. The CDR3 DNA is TGTGCCAGCAGCCGCTTAGGGGAGGACAGGGCTTTCTTT.

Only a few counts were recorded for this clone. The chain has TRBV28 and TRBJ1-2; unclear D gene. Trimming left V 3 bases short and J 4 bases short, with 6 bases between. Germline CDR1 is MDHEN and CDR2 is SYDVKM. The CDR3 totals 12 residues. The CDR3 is CASSFDSYGYTF. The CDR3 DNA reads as TGTGCCAGCAGTTTCGATAGCTATGGCTACACCTTC.